One and the same sample provided the 29 T cell receptor beta chains below, sequenced in a study of blood T cell repertoires in COVID-19. Measured with immunoSEQ multiplex PCR; TCRdb has only the in-frame clones, and not every one. The sample includes about 120,000 clones, roughly 79% seen only once; the top ten take 2% to 2.5%. Sequenced input: peripheral blood. The receptors were sampled from a man between 65 and 85 years old with acute or convalescent COVID-19.

The chain couples TRBV5-4 to TRBJ1-1, with 9 bases that match TRBD1. The CDR3 runs to 14 residues. V lost 4 bases, J lost 3 bases, and 4 bases stayed unmatched. The germline gives CDR1 SGHNT, CDR2 YYREEE (reference sequence). DNA of the CDR3: TGTGCCAGCAGCATGGGACAGGGCGACACTGAAGCTTTCTTT. Translated, it gives CASSMGQGDTEAFF. Complete variable domain (other parts from reference TRBV5-4 and TRBJ1-1): ETGVTQSPTHLIKTRGQQVTLRCSSQSGHNTVSWYQQALGQGPQFIFQYYREEENGRGNFPPRFSGLQFPNYSSELNVNALELDDSALYLCASSMGQGDTEAFFGQGTRLTVV.

The rearrangement joins TRBV4-2 to TRBJ2-5; the match to TRBD2 covers 12 bases. CDR1 is LGHNA and CDR2 is YNFKEQ in the germline V gene. Trimming took 4 bases from V and 9 from J; bases not matched to a gene: 12. This CDR3 has 16 residues. The CDR3 coding sequence is TGTGCCAGCAGCCCCCTACTAGCGGGGGGCCCCGAGGCCCAGTACTTC. Its translation is CASSPLLAGGPEAQYF.

The rearrangement joins TRBV21-1 to TRBJ2-5; TRBD2, the table's D call, was not compared with the DNA. TRBV21-1 is shown as a pseudogene. This CDR3 is built from 18 residues. CDR3 region: CASSKGSGGAPNQETQYF. In nucleotides, the CDR3 is TGTGCCAGCAGCAAAGGTAGCGGGGGGGCACCTAACCAAGAGACCCAGTACTTC.

The genes are TRBV5-6 and TRBJ1-4; 8 bases match TRBD1. The CDR3 contains 17 residues. The V gene's germline CDR1 is SGHDT and CDR2 YYEEEE. The V gene end was trimmed by 1 base and the J gene end by 8 bases; junction bases not matched to a gene: 13. This chain's CDR3 is CASSLWTGFWVEEKLFF. The CDR3 coding sequence is TGTGCCAGCAGCTTGTGGACAGGGTTTTGGGTTGAAGAAAAACTGTTTTTT. Full variable domain (outside the CDR3, taken from reference TRBV5-6 and TRBJ1-4): DAGVTQSPTHLIKTRGQQVTLRCSPKSGHDTVSWYQQALGQGPQFIFQYYEEEERQRGNFPDRFSGHQFPNYSSELNVNALLLGDSALYLCASSLWTGFWVEEKLFFGSGTQLSVL.

The CDR3: CASSPPPTRDEQFF. CDR3 DNA sequence: TGTGCCAGCAGCCCACCCCCTACGAGGGATGAGCAGTTCTTC. The chain joins TRBV7-2 to TRBJ2-1, with a weak D call TRBD2 (5 bases). Trimming shortened V by 5 bases and J by 8 bases, and 16 bases separated the two germline ends. Germline assignment: CDR1 SGHTA and CDR2 FQGNSA. This CDR3 spans 14 amino acids.

The chain recombines TRBV4-3 with TRBJ1-6; D may be TRBD1 (5 bases). Germline CDR1 LGHNA, CDR2 YSLEER. Deletions cut 1 base from V and 6 bases from J, with 13 bases between. CDR3 length equals 16 residues. The CDR3 reads CASSQAPGLTNSPLHF. The CDR3, as DNA: TGCGCCAGCAGCCAAGCTCCGGGACTGACTAATTCACCCCTCCACTTT.

V gene TRBV20-1 combines with J gene TRBJ1-5; TRBD1 matches at 7 bases. The J segment lost 2 bases and the V segment lost 3 bases, leaving 4 bases of the junction unmatched. Per germline, CDR1 DFQATT and CDR2 SNEGSKA (reference sequence). The CDR3 is made up of 14 amino acids. Here the CDR3 reads CSASTGAGNQPQHF. DNA for the CDR3: TGCAGTGCTAGTACAGGGGCGGGCAATCAGCCCCAGCATTTT.

This chain uses TRBV5-1 with TRBJ1-2; D is uncertain. V lost 2 bases and J 3 bases, leaving 14 bases between the germline ends. The CDR3 is made up of 15 amino acids. Germline lookup yields CDR1 SGHRS and CDR2 YFSETQ. CDR3 DNA sequence: TGCGCCAGCAGCTTCGGCGGAGGCGCGGACTATGGCTACACCTTC. Encoded protein: CASSFGGGADYGYTF. The whole variable domain, filled in from reference TRBV5-1 and TRBJ1-2, reads KAGVTQTPRYLIKTRGQQVTLSCSPISGHRSVSWYQQTPGQGLQFLFEYFSETQRNKGNFPGRFSGRQFSNSRSEMNVSTLELGDSALYLCASSFGGGADYGYTFGSGTRLTVV.

The chain has TRBV7-3 and TRBJ1-1; D unclear. The CDR3 length is 13 residues. The ends were cut back, 3 bases at V and 1 base at J, with 6 bases in the middle. Germline V gene data show CDR1 as SGHTA and CDR2 as FQGTGA. The chain's CDR3 is CASSLEGNTEAFF. In DNA form, the CDR3 reads TGTGCCAGCAGCTTGGAGGGGAACACTGAAGCTTTCTTT.

The chain is built from TRBV30 and TRBJ2-3, with 9 positions matching TRBD2. The germline CDR1 and CDR2 sequences are GTSNPN and SVGIG (reference sequence). Germline trimming cut 0 bases from V and 5 bases from J; bases unmatched to any gene: 6. The CDR3 consists of 15 residues. CDR3 nucleotides: TGTGCCTGGAGTGTACCCAAGACTAGCGGAGATACGCAGTATTTT. This translates into CAWSVPKTSGDTQYF.

This clone was seen only once. The chain joins TRBV5-6 to TRBJ2-7; 9 bases align to TRBD1. Trimming at V came to 3 bases and at J to 3 bases, leaving 13 bases not matched to a gene. Germline V gene data show CDR1 as SGHDT and CDR2 as YYEEEE. The CDR3 covers 17 residues. The CDR3 is CASSSPQQGTGIYEQYF. CDR3 bases: TGTGCCAGCAGCTCGCCCCAACAAGGGACAGGGATCTACGAGCAGTACTTC.

V and J are TRBV4-3 and TRBJ1-2; no definite D call. Trimming removed 1 base from V and 7 bases from J, with 10 bases in between. Germline V gene lookup returns CDR1 LGHNA and CDR2 YSLEER. The CDR3 extends over 13 amino acids. The CDR3 DNA follows: TGCGCCAGCAGCCAAGTGTCCGGGGTTGGCTACACCTTC. Its translation is CASSQVSGVGYTF.

About this clone: At one end, the junction sequence differs from germline, possibly due to a read error. The chain recombines TRBV5-4 with TRBJ1-2; D ambiguous. The germline gives CDR1 SGHNT, CDR2 YYREEE (reference sequence). This CDR3 has 14 amino acids. The CDR3 DNA reads as TGTGCCGGCAGCTTGGCCGGGGTCGACTATGGCTACACCTTC. Translating gives CAGSLAGVDYGYTF.

The J gene is TRBJ2-3, the V gene TRBV4-2, with TRBD1 identical over 9 bases. V trimming: 4 bases; J trimming: 6 bases; junction bases outside the gene matches: 8. The CDR3 has 15 amino acids. Per germline, CDR1 LGHNA and CDR2 YNFKEQ. CDR3 nucleotides: TGTGCCAGCAGCCCCCGGGACAGGGAATCCGATACGCAGTATTTT. It codes for CASSPRDRESDTQYF.

The rearrangement uses TRBV21-1 and TRBJ2-1; the D segment call TRBD2 is taken from the table without a DNA check. TRBV21-1 is reported as a pseudogene. This CDR3 comprises 21 residues. CDR3: CASSNFRGSGGAPLFEDEQFF. CDR3 DNA sequence: TGTGCCAGCAGCAATTTCAGGGGTAGCGGGGGGGCCCCTCTATTTGAGGATGAGCAGTTCTTC.

The V call is TRBV11-2, the J call TRBJ1-3, with D possibly being TRBD1 (5 bases). The CDR3 has 16 amino acids. The germline V gene encodes CDR1 SGHAT and CDR2 FQNNGV. V lost 1 base and J lost 2, with 12 bases in between. CDR3 protein: CASSLVRGSTGNTIYF. The CDR3, as DNA: TGTGCCAGCAGCTTAGTCCGGGGGAGTACTGGAAACACCATATATTTT.

The genes are TRBV5-1 and TRBJ2-5; tentative D call: TRBD1 (6 bases). CDR3 length equals 16 residues. Between the trimmed V and J ends, which lost 4 bases and 1 base, there was a span of 17 bases. Germline V lookup: CDR1 SGHRS, CDR2 YFSETQ. CDR3 DNA: TGCGCCAGCAGCCCCGGACAGCTCCGACCCCAAGAGACCCAGTACTTC. Amino acids: CASSPGQLRPQETQYF.

V is TRBV6-5 and J is TRBJ1-6; 9 bases align to TRBD1. The V gene end was trimmed by 8 bases and the J gene end by 10 bases; junction bases not matched to a gene: 9. The CDR3 sequence is 14 residues long. Germline loops: CDR1 MNHEY, CDR2 SVGAGI. CDR3 sequence (DNA): TGTGCCAGCGGAATCCGGGACAGGGACTCACCCCTCCACTTT. This sequence encodes CASGIRDRDSPLHF.

To note about this clone: A read error may account for a junction end that differs from germline. V is TRBV7-7 and J is TRBJ2-5, with 10 bases matching TRBD1. The germline gives CDR1 SSHAT, CDR2 FNYEAQ (reference sequence). The CDR3 is 16 residues long. Here the CDR3 DNA reads TGTGCTAGCAGCCCCTATCGGGACAGGGGTACAGAGACCCAGTACTTC. This sequence encodes CASSPYRDRGTETQYF.

The CDR3 region is CASSEGAGNTIYF. The DNA of the CDR3 is TGTGCCAGCAGTGAGGGAGCTGGAAACACCATATATTTT. The V call is TRBV12-3 or TRBV12-4, the J call TRBJ1-3; D is undetermined. V gave up 5 bases and J gave up 2 bases, with 7 bases separating them. CDR3 length equals 13 residues.

V gene TRBV10-3 combines with J gene TRBJ2-1; 12 bases map to TRBD1. Germline CDR1 reads ENHRY; CDR2 reads SYGVKD. V lost 2 bases to trimming and J lost 4 bases; unmatched junction nucleotides: 6. There are 17 residues in the CDR3. In nucleotides, the CDR3 is TGTGCCATCAGTGAGGGGACAGGGGGCGCGGGGTACAATGAGCAGTTCTTC. Residues: CAISEGTGGAGYNEQFF.

This rearrangement joins TRBV6-2 or TRBV6-3 to TRBJ1-2, with D tentatively TRBD1 (6 bases). Germline assignment: CDR1 MNHEY and CDR2 SVGEGT. CDR3 size: 14 residues. V was pared by 4 bases and J by 7 bases, with 16 bases between. CDR3 in DNA: TGTGCCAGCAGTTTCTCAGGGGCCGGGGGTGGCTACACCTTC. Amino acid sequence: CASSFSGAGGGYTF.

This chain connects TRBV6-5 to TRBJ2-7, with D possibly TRBD1 on 6 matching bases. The CDR3 spans 13 residues. Germline CDR1 and CDR2: MNHEY and SVGAGI. Trimming pared 6 bases from V and 6 bases from J, leaving 15 bases between. In DNA, the CDR3 is TGTGCCAGCAGGCGGACAGTGGTCGGCGAGCAGTACTTC. The encoded protein is CASRRTVVGEQYF.

The chain couples TRBV25-1 to TRBJ2-3, with D tentatively TRBD1 (6 bases). Germline V gene sequence: CDR1 MGHDK, CDR2 SYGVNS. V was clipped by 0 bases and J by 3 bases, with 13 bases between them. The CDR3 runs 16 residues. The CDR3 region has the DNA TGTGCCAGCAGTGAATATCGGGACACCGGAACAGATACGCAGTATTTT. Residues: CASSEYRDTGTDTQYF.

In DNA, the CDR3 is TGTGCCAGCAGCGGAGCCCCACGAGGAGGGGCACCCCTCCACTTT. Amino acid sequence: CASSGAPRGGAPLHF. The chain employs TRBV9 and TRBJ1-6, with a possible D match to TRBD1 (5 bases). The germline V gene encodes CDR1 SGDLS and CDR2 YYNGEE. The CDR3 is 15 residues long. V was shortened by 3 bases and J by 11 bases, with 18 bases between the two germline ends.

This clone was counted once. J is TRBJ2-7 and V is TRBV12-3 or TRBV12-4; a weak D match, TRBD1 (5 bases). This CDR3 region has 12 residues. V was trimmed by 3 bases and J by 7 bases, leaving 10 bases between them. This chain's CDR3 is CASSFGAWEQYF. In nucleotides, the CDR3 is TGTGCCAGCAGTTTTGGGGCGTGGGAGCAGTACTTC.

The gene calls are TRBV5-5 and TRBJ1-4; a weak D match, TRBD1 (5 bases). V was pared by 1 base and J by 5 bases, with 9 bases between. Germline V lookup: CDR1 SGHKS, CDR2 YYEKEE (reference sequence). The CDR3 length is 14 residues. The CDR3 sequence: CASSLSGVNEKLFF. The CDR3 nucleotides read TGTGCCAGCAGCTTGTCGGGGGTAAATGAAAAACTGTTTTTT.

This clone was observed at least ten times. The chain couples TRBV7-8 to TRBJ2-3, with D uncertain. Trimming removed 2 bases from V and 2 bases from J, with 5 bases in between. The CDR3 extends over 13 amino acids. The germline V gene has CDR1 SGHVS and CDR2 FQNEAQ. The CDR3 reads CASSLPLTDTQYF. DNA of the CDR3: TGTGCCAGCAGCTTACCACTCACAGATACGCAGTATTTT.

The count of this clone is one. The CDR3 here is CASSTQTPNTGELFF. CDR3 DNA: TGTGCCAGCAGTACCCAGACACCGAACACCGGGGAGCTGTTTTTT. This chain connects TRBV6-2 or TRBV6-3 to TRBJ2-2; D unresolved. Trimming removed 5 bases at V and 0 bases at J, with 10 bases between. The CDR3 loop spans 15 amino acids. Per the germline V gene, CDR1 is MNHEY and CDR2 is SVGEGT.